These 31 T cell receptor beta chains were all obtained from the same sample, sequenced in a study of blood T cell repertoires in COVID-19. Libraries were prepared by immunoSEQ multiplex PCR; TCRdb keeps only in-frame clonotypes and omits some of them. The data hold a few hundred thousand clones, with around nine tenths observed a single time. The sample taken for sequencing was peripheral blood. These receptors were taken from a woman aged 40 to 50 who had recovered from COVID-19.

The chain carries TRBV7-9 and TRBJ2-5, with TRBD2 as a possible D gene (5 bases). Per the germline V gene, CDR1 is SEHNR and CDR2 is FQNEAQ (reference sequence). Trimming took 3 bases from V and 3 from J, leaving 8 bases between them. CDR3 size: 13 residues. CDR3: CASSLFGEETQYF. As DNA, the CDR3 is TGTGCCAGCAGCTTGTTCGGGGAAGAGACCCAGTACTTC.

This chain links TRBV28 with TRBJ1-2; maybe TRBD1 (5 bases). Trimming shortened V by 3 bases and J by 3 bases, and 8 bases separated the two germline ends. This CDR3 has 13 amino acids. Germline CDR1 is MDHEN and CDR2 is SYDVKM. The CDR3 loop is CASSFGRDYGYTF. The CDR3, as DNA: TGTGCCAGCAGTTTCGGCAGGGACTATGGCTACACCTTC.

This chain links TRBV28 with TRBJ2-7, with 10 bases identical to TRBD1. The CDR3 has 13 residues. Germline V gene lookup returns CDR1 MDHEN and CDR2 SYDVKM. J lost 6 bases, V lost 11 bases, and 10 bases had no gene match. The CDR3 is CAASGTGVIEQYF. The CDR3 DNA reads TGTGCCGCCTCCGGGACAGGGGTAATCGAGCAGTACTTC.

In its sample, this clone was seen a few times. The rearrangement joins TRBV2 to TRBJ2-7; TRBD1 agrees at 7 bases. This CDR3 is 15 amino acids long. The J segment lost 3 bases and the V segment lost 4 bases, leaving 9 bases of the junction unmatched. Germline V lookup: CDR1 SNHLY, CDR2 FYNNEI. CDR3 DNA: TGTGCCAGCAGTGTTCAGGGGACAGAAGGCTACGAGCAGTACTTC. This codes for CASSVQGTEGYEQYF.

The chain couples TRBV13 to TRBJ2-7; a weak D match, TRBD2 (5 bases). Between the trimmed V and J ends, which lost 4 bases and 6 bases, there was a span of 10 bases. CDR1 is PRHDT and CDR2 is FYEKMQ in the germline V gene (reference sequence). The CDR3 length is 12 residues. CDR3 sequence reads: CASSSSEGEQYF. The DNA for the CDR3 is TGTGCCAGCAGCTCCTCCGAGGGCGAGCAGTACTTC.

V gene TRBV29-1 combines with J gene TRBJ2-5; 7 bases match TRBD2. The CDR3 is made up of 13 amino acids. V shed 4 bases and J 4 bases; nucleotides not matched to a gene: 6. The V gene's germline CDR1 is SQVTM and CDR2 ANQGSEA. CDR3 DNA: TGCAGCGTTGCCGCGGGAGAAACAGAGACCCAGTACTTC. Its protein product is CSVAAGETETQYF.

The rearrangement uses TRBV12-3 or TRBV12-4 and TRBJ2-1; D is undetermined. The CDR3 sequence is 11 residues long. V was shortened by 6 bases and J by 7 bases, with 7 bases between the two germline ends. This chain's CDR3 is CASSARNEQFF. The CDR3 nucleotides are TGTGCCAGCAGCGCCCGGAATGAGCAGTTCTTC.

The V call is TRBV6-1, the J call TRBJ2-7, with a tentative D call TRBD1 (6 bases). The V gene's germline CDR1 is MNHNS and CDR2 SASEGT. The CDR3 length is 13 residues. Between the trimmed V and J ends, which lost 2 bases and 1 base, there was a span of 6 bases. The CDR3 DNA is TGTGCCAGCAGTGAAACAGGGTCCTACGAGCAGTACTTC. This translates into CASSETGSYEQYF.

The V call is TRBV21-1, the J call TRBJ2-2; the D call in the table, TRBD1, was not verified against the DNA. TRBV21-1 is designated a pseudogene. The CDR3 totals 17 residues. CDR3 DNA sequence: TGTGCCAGCAGCAAAGGGGGACAGGGCCCGAACACCGGGGAGCTGTTTTTT. This codes for CASSKGGQGPNTGELFF.

The chain links TRBV27 to TRBJ2-7; 10 bases align to TRBD1. The ends lost 5 bases at V and 3 bases at J; junction bases unmatched: 7. The length of the CDR3 is 15 residues. Germline CDR1 reads MNHEY; CDR2 reads SMNVEV (reference sequence). CDR3 in amino acids: CASSIGGTGVYEQYF. CDR3 bases: TGTGCCAGCAGTATAGGAGGGACAGGGGTCTACGAGCAGTACTTC.

The count of this clone is one. The rearrangement joins TRBV5-1 to TRBJ2-7, with 7 bases matching TRBD2. The junction had 9 bases not matched to a gene; V was cut back by 0 bases and J by 3 bases. This CDR3 has 16 amino acids. Per the germline V gene, CDR1 is SGHRS and CDR2 is YFSETQ. The chain's CDR3 is CASSLGSGMGDYEQYF. The CDR3 nucleotides read TGCGCCAGCAGCTTGGGGAGCGGGATGGGCGACTACGAGCAGTACTTC. Filled out from reference TRBV5-1 and TRBJ2-7, the complete variable domain reads KAGVTQTPRYLIKTRGQQVTLSCSPISGHRSVSWYQQTPGQGLQFLFEYFSETQRNKGNFPGRFSGRQFSNSRSEMNVSTLELGDSALYLCASSLGSGMGDYEQYFGPGTRLTVT.

This clone was found once. The J gene is TRBJ2-2, the V gene TRBV7-2; 14 bases match TRBD2. The CDR3 sequence is 17 residues long. CDR1 and CDR2 (germline): SGHTA, FQGNSA. Losses at the gene ends were 5 bases for V and 6 bases for J; bases not matched to a gene: 8. As DNA, the CDR3 is TGTGCCAGCAGCACAAGGGCGGGACTAGCGGGAGCCGGGGAGCTGTTTTTT. Protein sequence: CASSTRAGLAGAGELFF. The complete variable domain, with remaining parts taken from reference TRBV7-2 and TRBJ2-2, reads GAGVSQSPSNKVTEKGKDVELRCDPISGHTALYWYRQSLGQGLEFLIYFQGNSAPDKSGLPSDRFSAERTGGSVSTLTIQRTQQEDSAVYLCASSTRAGLAGAGELFFGEGSRLTVL.

The chain carries TRBV12-3 or TRBV12-4 and TRBJ2-7; no reliable D call. CDR3 length equals 13 residues. Trimming removed 4 bases at V and 0 bases at J, with 7 bases between. The chain's CDR3 is CASSYTSSYEQYF. CDR3 nucleotide sequence: TGTGCCAGCAGTTACACATCCTCCTACGAGCAGTACTTC.

The rearrangement uses TRBV12-5 and TRBJ2-5; 10 bases fit TRBD2. After removal of 7 bases from V and 5 bases from J, the junction contained 10 bases not matched to a gene. Germline V gene data show CDR1 as LGHNT and CDR2 as FRNRAP. This CDR3 contains 15 residues. The CDR3 nucleotides read TGTGCTAGTGCGATCCGGACTAGCGGTATCGAGACCCAGTACTTC. It is translated as CASAIRTSGIETQYF.

The chain links TRBV18 to TRBJ2-7; the D gene is possibly TRBD1 (7 bases). Trimming cost V 3 bases and J 0 bases, with 15 bases left between them. Germline-derived CDR1 and CDR2 are KGHSH and LQKENI. The CDR3 is 16 amino acids. CDR3 bases: TGTGCCAGCTCACCGTGGAGGGACAGCTCCTCCTACGAGCAGTACTTC. Residues: CASSPWRDSSSYEQYF.

This chain uses TRBV19 with TRBJ2-2, with a weak D call TRBD1 (6 bases). Per germline, CDR1 LNHDA and CDR2 SQIVND (reference sequence). The CDR3 is made up of 14 amino acids. V was pared by 9 bases and J by 5 bases, with 16 bases between. DNA for the CDR3: TGTGCCAGCTCAGGTACAGGGTTAACCGGGGAGCTGTTTTTT. This sequence encodes CASSGTGLTGELFF.

The chain links TRBV12-3 or TRBV12-4 to TRBJ2-1, with 8 bases lining up with TRBD2. Trimming cost V 3 bases and J 8 bases; bases outside gene matches: 3. This CDR3 has 13 amino acids. This CDR3 reads CASSFAGGYEQFF. In DNA, the CDR3 is TGTGCCAGCAGTTTCGCGGGGGGTTATGAGCAGTTCTTC.

This clone came up a few times. The chain recombines TRBV7-2 with TRBJ1-5, with 8 bases matching TRBD1. The V gene end was trimmed by 1 base and the J gene end by 0 bases; junction bases not matched to a gene: 8. The CDR3 is made up of 18 amino acids. The germline V gene encodes CDR1 SGHTA and CDR2 FQGNSA. DNA for the CDR3: TGTGCCAGCAGCTTAGGCAGGGGGCGGGGGAATAGCAATCAGCCCCAGCATTTT. It encodes CASSLGRGRGNSNQPQHF.

The chain combines TRBV11-3 with TRBJ1-2; the D gene is possibly TRBD1 (6 bases). The CDR3 runs to 14 residues. Germline V gene lookup returns CDR1 SGHNT and CDR2 YENEEA. V lost 5 bases and J lost 4, with 14 bases in between. CDR3 protein: CASSHRDASYGYTF. The CDR3 DNA reads as TGTGCCAGCAGCCACAGGGACGCGAGCTATGGCTACACCTTC.

J is TRBJ2-3 and V is TRBV4-1; 8 nucleotides match TRBD1. Germline V gene sequence: CDR1 MGHRA, CDR2 YSYEKL. With 5 bases clipped from V and 2 bases from J, the junction kept 6 bases outside the gene matches. This CDR3 has 15 residues. The CDR3 region is CASSGQGALTDTQYF. In DNA form, the CDR3 reads TGCGCCAGCAGCGGACAGGGAGCCCTCACAGATACGCAGTATTTT.

The CDR3 loop reads CASSLGRRDTEAFF. CDR3 sequence (DNA): TGTGCCAGCAGCTTAGGTCGTCGGGACACTGAAGCTTTCTTT. V and J are TRBV13 and TRBJ1-1; no firm D call. The CDR3 is made up of 14 amino acids. V was clipped by 0 bases and J by 3 bases, with 8 bases between them. Germline CDR1 is PRHDT and CDR2 is FYEKMQ (reference sequence). The whole variable domain, filled in from reference TRBV13 and TRBJ1-1, reads AAGVIQSPRHLIKEKRETATLKCYPIPRHDTVYWYQQGPGQDPQFLISFYEKMQSDKGSIPDRFSAQQFSDYHSELNMSSLELGDSALYFCASSLGRRDTEAFFGQGTRLTVV.

The V call is TRBV27, the J call TRBJ2-7, with 7 bases lining up with TRBD1. The CDR3 is made up of 14 amino acids. After removal of 5 bases from V and 3 bases from J, the junction contained 7 bases not matched to a gene. Germline CDR1 reads MNHEY; CDR2 reads SMNVEV (reference sequence). The CDR3 region is CASSLGDSSYEQYF. The CDR3 bases are TGTGCCAGCAGTCTAGGGGACAGCAGCTACGAGCAGTACTTC.

The J gene is TRBJ2-3, the V gene TRBV27; TRBD2 agrees at 7 bases. With 0 bases clipped from V and 2 bases from J, the junction kept 14 bases outside the gene matches. CDR3 size: 19 residues. Germline CDR1 is MNHEY and CDR2 is SMNVEV (reference sequence). The CDR3 coding sequence is TGTGCCAGCAGTTTATCTAGGGAGGGTAGGGGACCTCACACAGATACGCAGTATTTT. Amino acid sequence: CASSLSREGRGPHTDTQYF.

This chain uses TRBV18 with TRBJ2-1; 10 nucleotides align to TRBD2. V shed 1 base and J 5 bases; nucleotides not matched to a gene: 5. CDR3 length: 16 amino acids. The germline V gene has CDR1 KGHSH and CDR2 LQKENI. CDR3 nucleotides: TGTGCCAGCTCACCACTCCCGGGGACTAGCGACAATGAGCAGTTCTTC. Translation: CASSPLPGTSDNEQFF.

There are many counts of this clone. The V and J genes are TRBV5-6 and TRBJ1-5; D is unresolved. V was shortened by 4 bases and J by 2 bases, with 10 bases between the two germline ends. Germline V gene lookup returns CDR1 SGHDT and CDR2 YYEEEE. The CDR3 is 14 amino acids. The CDR3 region is CASSRWGGNQPQHF. The CDR3 nucleotides read TGTGCCAGCAGCCGGTGGGGAGGCAATCAGCCCCAGCATTTT. The variable domain in full, completed from reference TRBV5-6 and TRBJ1-5, reads DAGVTQSPTHLIKTRGQQVTLRCSPKSGHDTVSWYQQALGQGPQFIFQYYEEEERQRGNFPDRFSGHQFPNYSSELNVNALLLGDSALYLCASSRWGGNQPQHFGDGTRLSIL.

The J gene is TRBJ2-7, the V gene TRBV7-9, with TRBD2 identical over 10 bases. CDR1 and CDR2 (germline): SEHNR, FQNEAQ (reference sequence). The ends lost 4 bases at V and 7 bases at J; junction bases unmatched: 10. The CDR3 covers 15 residues. The CDR3 reads CASSSALAGGGEQYF. As DNA, the CDR3 is TGTGCCAGCAGCTCCGCCTTAGCGGGAGGAGGGGAGCAGTACTTC.

The chain uses TRBV19 and TRBJ2-1; 8 bases are a match to TRBD2. The germline gives CDR1 LNHDA, CDR2 SQIVND (reference sequence). V shed 5 bases, J shed 8 bases, and the junction held 8 bases outside the gene matches. The CDR3 is made up of 14 amino acids. CDR3 sequence reads: CASSRREGVDEQFF. Written as DNA, the CDR3 is TGTGCCAGTAGTCGACGGGAGGGGGTGGATGAGCAGTTCTTC.

The rearrangement links TRBV11-3 to TRBJ2-7, with a possible D match to TRBD1 (5 bases). The germline V gene has CDR1 SGHNT and CDR2 YENEEA. This CDR3 contains 14 residues. Trimming shortened V by 3 bases and J by 6 bases, and 15 bases separated the two germline ends. Here the CDR3 reads CASSFTTGLSEQYF. The DNA of the CDR3 is TGTGCCAGCAGCTTTACAACAGGCCTTTCCGAGCAGTACTTC.

In DNA form, the CDR3 reads TGTGCCAGCAGCTTTTTGTGGCGGGAGGACACAGATACGCAGTATTTT. It codes for CASSFLWREDTDTQYF. V and J are TRBV11-2 and TRBJ2-3; 8 bases align to TRBD2. This CDR3 is built from 16 residues. Looked up from germline, CDR1 is SGHAT and CDR2 is FQNNGV. V was clipped by 3 bases and J by 2 bases; unmatched bases: 7.

J is TRBJ2-5 and V is TRBV2; TRBD1 might be the D (8 bases). V gave up 6 bases and J gave up 2 bases, with 22 bases separating them. The CDR3 is 17 residues long. Per germline, CDR1 SNHLY and CDR2 FYNNEI. As DNA, the CDR3 is TGTGCCAGCAGAGCGGGACAGGCGACCCACCTTCAAGAGACCCAGTACTTC. Residues: CASRAGQATHLQETQYF.

The CDR3 DNA reads TGTGCCAGCAGTACCACAGGGGTCTCACCCCTCCACTTT. This sequence encodes CASSTTGVSPLHF. The genes are TRBV6-5 and TRBJ1-6, with 7 nucleotides matching TRBD1. Germline CDR1 reads MNHEY; CDR2 reads SVGAGI. The CDR3 totals 13 residues. J was trimmed by 10 bases and V by 5 bases; bases with no gene match: 5.